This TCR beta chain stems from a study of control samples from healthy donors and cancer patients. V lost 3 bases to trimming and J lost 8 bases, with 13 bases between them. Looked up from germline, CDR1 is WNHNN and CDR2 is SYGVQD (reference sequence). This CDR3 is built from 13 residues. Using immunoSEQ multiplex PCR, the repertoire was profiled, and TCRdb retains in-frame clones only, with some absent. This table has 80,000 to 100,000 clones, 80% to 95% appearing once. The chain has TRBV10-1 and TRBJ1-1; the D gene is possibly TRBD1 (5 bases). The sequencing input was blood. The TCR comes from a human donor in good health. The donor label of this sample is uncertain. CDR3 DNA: TGCGCCAGCAGTGATTTCAGGGACGAGGAAGCTTTCTTT. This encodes CASSDFRDEEAFF.